This T cell receptor beta chain appears in the sequencing data of a study of technical replicates of blood from several donors. The assay was immunoSEQ multiplex PCR, and TCRdb's table has in-frame clones only and misses some. This sample has more than 75,000 clones; 80% to 95% occur once, and the top ten carry 0.2% to 0.3%. The CDR3 is made up of 14 amino acids. In germline, CDR1 is MNHNS, CDR2 SASEGT. V dropped 9 bases and J dropped 8 bases, with 22 bases sitting between them. The origin of this receptor is a human donor in good health. The chain couples TRBV6-1 to TRBJ1-2; the D gene is possibly TRBD1 (6 bases). The material sequenced was T cells isolated from PBMCs. CDR3 region: CASYSVRTTGGYTF. The CDR3 DNA reads as TGTGCCAGTTACTCCGTCAGGACAACAGGGGGCTACACCTTC.